Listed below are T cell receptor beta chains from one sample, sequenced in a study of T cell responses to AZD1222 COVID-19 vaccine. The repertoire was sequenced with immunoSEQ multiplex PCR; TCRdb's copy has only in-frame clones and lacks some. The table lists roughly 110,000 clones, roughly nine tenths of them singletons. The sequences come from peripheral blood, collected on day 0 of AZD1222 vaccination. These receptors were taken from an adult in good health. Each CDR3 is given with its conserved first and last residue. D genes are given only for firm matches. Clone size is shown for a subset of rows, as once, few, many or a class of expanded clone.

size,V,D,J,CDR3,DNA
.,TRBV15,TRBD1,TRBJ1-1,CATSRGWTGMNTEAFF,TGTGCCACCAGCAGAGGTTGGACAGGGATGAACACTGAAGCTTTCTTT
.,TRBV10-1,.,TRBJ2-7,CASSAGQSYEQYF,TGCGCCAGCAGTGCGGGCCAGTCCTACGAGCAGTACTTC
.,TRBV7-9,.,TRBJ2-7,CASSLGGTHEQYF,TGTGCCAGCAGCTTAGGCGGGACCCACGAGCAGTACTTC
.,TRBV19,.,TRBJ1-1,CASSIDKVAEAFF,TGTGCCAGTAGTATAGATAAGGTCGCTGAAGCTTTCTTT
.,TRBV6-4,.,TRBJ2-7,CANPWDPHYEQYF,TGTGCCAATCCCTGGGACCCGCACTACGAGCAGTACTTC
.,TRBV5-1,.,TRBJ2-7,CASSSGQISYEQYF,TGCGCCAGCAGCTCTGGACAGATCTCTTACGAGCAGTACTTC
.,TRBV5-6,.,TRBJ1-5,CASSLMRRQPQHF,TGTGCCAGCAGCTTGATGAGACGTCAGCCCCAGCATTTT
.,TRBV10-2,.,TRBJ1-4,CASSETEGRNEKLFF,TGCGCCAGCAGTGAAACGGAGGGCCGTAATGAAAAACTGTTTTTT
.,TRBV3-1/TRBV3-2,.,TRBJ2-7,CASSQDYTHYEQYF,TGTGCCAGCAGCCAAGATTACACCCACTACGAGCAGTACTTC
.,TRBV11-3,.,TRBJ2-5,CASSVRVGETQYF,TGTGCCAGCAGCGTGCGGGTTGGGGAGACCCAGTACTTC
.,TRBV7-9,.,TRBJ1-1,CASRPPRTVNTEAFF,TGTGCCAGCAGGCCACCCAGGACGGTGAACACTGAAGCTTTCTTT
.,TRBV6-5,.,TRBJ1-5,CASREGSNQPQHF,TGTGCCAGCAGGGAGGGAAGCAATCAGCCCCAGCATTTT
.,TRBV5-1,TRBD2,TRBJ2-7,CASSPGPSGNYEQYF,TGCGCCAGCAGCCCGGGTCCTAGCGGGAACTACGAGCAGTACTTC
.,TRBV4-2,.,TRBJ1-5,CASSQESDQPQHF,TGTGCCAGCAGCCAAGAGTCGGATCAGCCCCAGCATTTT
.,TRBV7-3,TRBD2,TRBJ2-1,CASSVSSGSHNEQFF,TGTGCCAGCAGCGTATCTAGCGGGAGCCACAATGAGCAGTTCTTC
.,TRBV19,TRBD1,TRBJ1-2,CASAGTGGLGNYGYTF,TGTGCCAGTGCCGGGACAGGGGGCTTAGGGAACTATGGCTACACCTTC
.,TRBV2,.,TRBJ1-1,CASLPDAINTEAFF,TGTGCCAGCCTACCCGATGCGATTAACACTGAAGCTTTCTTT
.,TRBV10-3,TRBD1,TRBJ2-1,CAISVTGGNEQFF,TGTGCCATCAGTGTGACAGGGGGGAATGAGCAGTTCTTC
.,TRBV7-6,TRBD1,TRBJ2-3,CASSFRTGASTDTQYF,TGTGCCAGCAGCTTCCGAACAGGGGCTAGCACAGATACGCAGTATTTT
.,TRBV30,.,TRBJ1-1,CAWKGGTEAFF,TGTGCCTGGAAAGGGGGCACTGAAGCTTTCTTT
.,TRBV19,.,TRBJ1-5,CASTRGEPNQPQHF,TGTGCCAGTACCCGCGGGGAGCCTAATCAGCCCCAGCATTTT
once,TRBV18,.,TRBJ2-7,CASSPQGLNEQYF,TGTGCCAGCTCACCCCAGGGATTAAACGAGCAGTACTTC
.,TRBV7-2,.,TRBJ2-3,CASSPRRGGDTQYF,TGTGCCAGCAGCCCACGGAGGGGGGGAGATACGCAGTATTTT
.,TRBV6-5,.,TRBJ1-5,CASSWQESGAQHF,TGTGCCAGCAGTTGGCAGGAGAGTGGGGCCCAGCATTTT
.,TRBV7-2,TRBD2,TRBJ2-1,CASSPRTSGTYNEQFF,TGTGCCAGCAGCCCCCGGACTAGCGGGACCTACAATGAGCAGTTCTTC
.,TRBV24-1,.,TRBJ1-3,CATSMGKGNTIYF,TGTGCCACCAGTATGGGGAAAGGAAACACCATATATTTT
.,TRBV12-3/TRBV12-4,TRBD1,TRBJ1-1,CASSLRAGGAFF,TGTGCCAGCAGTCTCAGGGCAGGGGGAGCTTTCTTT
.,TRBV3-1/TRBV3-2,.,TRBJ2-2,CASSRKGTSGELFF,TGTGCCAGCAGCCGTAAGGGGACGTCCGGGGAGCTGTTTTTT
.,TRBV3-1/TRBV3-2,.,TRBJ1-2,CASSQSLRGYESGGYTF,TGTGCCAGCAGCCAATCCCTACGGGGGTACGAGAGCGGCGGCTACACCTTC
.,TRBV14,.,TRBJ1-2,CASSQDPYGYTF,TGTGCCAGCAGCCAAGACCCGTATGGCTACACCTTC
.,TRBV27,TRBD2,TRBJ2-3,CASSYAPGLAVYTQYF,TGTGCCAGCAGTTACGCCCCGGGACTAGCGGTGTATACGCAGTATTTT
.,TRBV6-5,.,TRBJ2-2,CASGGGGNTGELFF,TGTGCCAGCGGAGGTGGAGGGAACACCGGGGAGCTGTTTTTT
.,TRBV9,TRBD1,TRBJ2-1,CASSAQPTGGATKEQFF,TGTGCCAGCAGCGCCCAACCAACAGGGGGAGCCACAAAGGAGCAGTTCTTC
.,TRBV7-9,.,TRBJ1-2,CASSSIMGSGYGYTF,TGTGCCAGCAGCTCTATTATGGGCTCGGGGTATGGCTACACCTTC
.,TRBV5-4,.,TRBJ2-5,CASRQGLETQYF,TGTGCCAGCAGGCAGGGGTTGGAGACCCAGTACTTC
.,TRBV13,TRBD1,TRBJ2-2,CASSTNRGRGELFF,TGTGCCAGCAGTACTAACAGGGGCCGGGGAGAGCTGTTTTTT